Below are 30 T cell receptor beta chains sequenced from a single sample in a study of blood T cells in healthy people across ages (dated by TCRdb to between 2014 and 2017). Libraries were made using 5' RACE. The sequencer was an Illumina HiSeq 2500. A second PCR of 7 to 11 cycles was performed with a sample-barcoded 5' primer and a J-beta primer mix. The public reads were run again by TCRdb, first through fastp at Q25 and then through MiXCR, and only productive beta chains were kept. Rows with one shared CDR3 protein collapse into an entry with the most common genes and DNA. In all, the sample holds 850,000 to 1,100,000 distinct CDR3 sequences, and 35% to 40% of those were seen once. The leading ten clones occupy around 13% of the sample. Sequencing input: blood. The receptors shown here come from a man younger than 30 in good health.

The chain is built from TRBV20-1 and TRBJ1-5, with 11 bases lining up with TRBD1. Looked up from germline, CDR1 is DFQATT and CDR2 is SNEGSKA (reference sequence). The V and J ends lost 6 bases and 5 bases, in that order; junction bases with no gene match: 6. This CDR3 has 14 amino acids. This CDR3 reads CSARDRGSYQPQHF. DNA for the CDR3: TGCAGTGCGAGGGACAGGGGGAGTTATCAGCCCCAGCATTTT.

This clonotype was counted between two and nine times. The chain joins TRBV29-1 to TRBJ1-5; D gene unclear. This CDR3 is 12 amino acids long. Germline V lookup: CDR1 SQVTM, CDR2 ANQGSEA. Trimming shortened V by 4 bases and J by 6 bases, and 10 bases separated the two germline ends. CDR3 coding DNA: TGCAGCGTTGGGTCAGCGGGTCAGCCCCAGCATTTT. Protein product: CSVGSAGQPQHF.

This rearrangement joins TRBV27 to TRBJ1-2, with TRBD1 matching 11 bases. J lost 0 bases, V lost 4 bases, and 7 bases had no gene match. This CDR3 has 17 amino acids. CDR1 and CDR2 (germline): MNHEY, SMNVEV (reference sequence). The CDR3 nucleotides are TGTGCCAGCAGTTACCGGGACAGGGGGTTAGCTAACTATGGCTACACCTTC. Amino acid sequence: CASSYRDRGLANYGYTF.

The count of this clonotype is one. The chain employs TRBV10-3 and TRBJ1-1, with TRBD1 matching 9 bases. CDR1 is ENHRY, CDR2 SYGVKD, per germline. The CDR3 loop spans 12 amino acids. The J segment lost 4 bases and the V segment lost 8 bases, leaving 2 bases of the junction unmatched. CDR3 sequence reads: CAIGDRATEAFF. The CDR3 region has the DNA TGTGCCATCGGGGACAGGGCCACTGAAGCTTTCTTT.

V is TRBV12-3 or TRBV12-4 and J is TRBJ2-2; D is perhaps TRBD2 (6 bases). V lost 5 bases, J lost 7 bases, and 14 bases lay in between. CDR3 size: 14 residues. The CDR3 DNA is TGTGCCAGCAGTGCGGGGCTGTCGCGCGGGGAGCTGTTTTTT. Translation gives CASSAGLSRGELFF.

The chain carries TRBV7-9 and TRBJ2-5; possibly TRBD1 for D (6 bases). The CDR3 consists of 12 residues. Germline CDR1 SEHNR, CDR2 FQNEAQ (reference sequence). Trimming stripped 1 base from V and 7 bases from J, with 7 bases between. This CDR3 reads CASSLGQATQYF. In DNA form, the CDR3 reads TGTGCCAGCAGCTTAGGACAGGCGACCCAGTACTTC.

V gene TRBV19 combines with J gene TRBJ2-3; 9 nucleotides match TRBD1. There are 15 residues in the CDR3. V shed 3 bases and J 3 bases; nucleotides not matched to a gene: 4. In germline, CDR1 is LNHDA, CDR2 SQIVND (reference sequence). Here the CDR3 reads CASSIRTGVTDTQYF. CDR3 bases: TGTGCCAGTAGTATCAGGACAGGGGTGACAGATACGCAGTATTTT.

This clonotype was detected only a few times. The V call is TRBV5-4, the J call TRBJ2-1; 10 bases align to TRBD1. Germline V gives CDR1 SGHNT, CDR2 YYREEE (reference sequence). Losses at the gene ends were 4 bases for V and 4 bases for J; bases not matched to a gene: 8. The CDR3 has 16 amino acids. CDR3 DNA: TGTGCCAGCAGCGCCGGGACAGGGGCACTTTACAATGAGCAGTTCTTC. Amino acid sequence: CASSAGTGALYNEQFF.

The chain carries TRBV5-1 and TRBJ2-2, with D perhaps being TRBD1 or TRBD2 (5 bases each). Trimming pared 4 bases from V and 1 base from J, leaving 20 bases between. CDR1 is SGHRS and CDR2 is YFSETQ in the germline V gene. The CDR3 covers 18 residues. The CDR3 coding sequence is TGCGCCAGCAGCCCTTGGGGACGGACGAGTGGGAACACCGGGGAGCTGTTTTTT. Translation gives CASSPWGRTSGNTGELFF.

This clonotype was counted only a few times. V and J are TRBV7-8 and TRBJ1-4; D gene uncertain. V dropped 5 bases and J dropped 4 bases, with 17 bases sitting between them. Germline assignment: CDR1 SGHVS and CDR2 FQNEAQ. The CDR3 extends over 16 amino acids. CDR3: CASSTRAGLYNEKLFF. The CDR3 DNA sequence: TGTGCCAGCAGCACCCGTGCCGGGCTTTATAATGAAAAACTGTTTTTT.

V is TRBV29-1 and J is TRBJ2-2; 7 nucleotides match TRBD1. The CDR3 consists of 15 residues. Trimming at V came to 4 bases and at J to 4 bases, leaving 9 bases not matched to a gene. Germline loops: CDR1 SQVTM, CDR2 ANQGSEA. CDR3 amino acids: CSVVRQGDFTGELFF. In DNA, the CDR3 is TGCAGCGTTGTGCGGCAGGGGGATTTCACCGGGGAGCTGTTTTTT.

The chain employs TRBV20-1 and TRBJ1-5; 7 bases match TRBD1. V dropped 3 bases and J dropped 1; count of bases not matched to a gene: 6. From germline, CDR1 is DFQATT and CDR2 SNEGSKA (reference sequence). The CDR3 extends over 15 amino acids. CDR3: CSASSGGGSNQPQHF. The CDR3 region has the DNA TGCAGTGCTAGTTCAGGGGGTGGAAGCAATCAGCCCCAGCATTTT.

This clonotype showed up many times. The chain combines TRBV28 with TRBJ2-1; 7 bases are shared with TRBD1. Losses at the gene ends were 5 bases for V and 4 bases for J; bases not matched to a gene: 14. This CDR3 region has 17 residues. Germline V gene data show CDR1 as MDHEN and CDR2 as SYDVKM. The CDR3 spells CASSHPLPGQKYNEQFF. The CDR3, as DNA: TGTGCCAGCAGTCACCCCCTTCCGGGACAGAAGTACAATGAGCAGTTCTTC. Filled out from reference TRBV28 and TRBJ2-1, the complete variable domain reads DVKVTQSSRYLVKRTGEKVFLECVQDMDHENMFWYRQDPGLGLRLIYFSYDVKMKEKGDIPEGYSVSREKKERFSLILESASTNQTSMYLCASSHPLPGQKYNEQFFGPGTRLTVL.

This clonotype was found a few times. The V call is TRBV20-1, the J call TRBJ1-1; 8 bases map to TRBD1. V lost 6 bases, J lost 4 bases, and 7 bases stayed unmatched. This CDR3 contains 13 residues. Germline V CDR1 and CDR2: DFQATT, SNEGSKA (reference sequence). The CDR3 spells CSAGGRGLTEAFF. CDR3 coding DNA: TGCAGTGCAGGGGGCAGGGGGCTCACTGAAGCTTTCTTT.

The genes are TRBV12-3 or TRBV12-4 and TRBJ2-2; D might be TRBD1 or TRBD2, each matching 5 bases. Trimming pared 3 bases from V and 3 bases from J, leaving 8 bases between. The CDR3 extends over 14 amino acids. In DNA, the CDR3 is TGTGCCAGCAGTTTTGGGACGGACACCGGGGAGCTGTTTTTT. Translated, it gives CASSFGTDTGELFF.

V is TRBV28 and J is TRBJ2-1; the match to TRBD1 covers 8 bases. V shed 7 bases and J 9 bases; nucleotides not matched to a gene: 5. Germline assignment: CDR1 MDHEN and CDR2 SYDVKM. This CDR3 has 12 residues. CDR3 DNA: TGTGCCAGCATTCAGGGGGCGAGTGAGCAGTTCTTC. It encodes CASIQGASEQFF.

This sequence joins TRBV11-2 and TRBJ2-2; D uncertain. Germline CDR1 reads SGHAT; CDR2 reads FQNNGV. V was clipped by 3 bases and J by 1 base, with 12 bases between them. The CDR3 runs 16 residues. The chain's CDR3 is CASSFPSILNTGELFF. CDR3 bases: TGTGCCAGCAGCTTCCCCAGTATTTTGAACACCGGGGAGCTGTTTTTT. Combining the CDR3 with reference TRBV11-2 and TRBJ2-2 gives the whole variable domain EAGVAQSPRYKIIEKRQSVAFWCNPISGHATLYWYQQILGQGPKLLIQFQNNGVVDDSQLPKDRFSAERLKGVDSTLKIQPAKLEDSAVYLCASSFPSILNTGELFFGEGSRLTVL.

This clonotype was counted only a few times. This chain uses TRBV2 with TRBJ2-3; D not resolved. Germline loops: CDR1 SNHLY, CDR2 FYNNEI. The CDR3 consists of 15 residues. V was clipped by 6 bases and J by 1 base, with 14 bases between them. The CDR3 region is CASRRTVLGTDTQYF. CDR3 DNA sequence: TGTGCCAGCAGAAGGACCGTCCTTGGCACAGATACGCAGTATTTT.

With regard to this clonotype: One base away lies a much larger clone, so this may be a sequencing read error. This sequence joins TRBV6-5 and TRBJ1-5; possible D gene TRBD1, 5 bases. Trimming took off 10 bases at V and 5 bases at J, with 15 bases between the two ends. The germline V gene encodes CDR1 MNHEY and CDR2 SVGAGI. The CDR3 runs to 13 residues. The CDR3: CANSTATDQPQHF. The CDR3 DNA sequence: TGTGCCAACTCGACAGCGACGGATCAGCCCCAGCATTTT.

The rearrangement joins TRBV28 to TRBJ1-6; D uncertain. CDR1 is MDHEN, CDR2 SYDVKM, per germline. This CDR3 comprises 16 residues. Trimming stripped 5 bases from V and 0 bases from J, with 11 bases between. CDR3 sequence (DNA): TGTGCCAGCAGTGCCCTACAGAGCTCCTATAATTCACCCCTCCACTTT. This sequence encodes CASSALQSSYNSPLHF.

This clonotype was seen a handful of times. The chain couples TRBV4-3 to TRBJ1-5; D is possibly TRBD1 (5 bases). This CDR3 region has 13 residues. Deletions cut 0 bases from V and 9 bases from J, with 9 bases between. Germline values: CDR1 LGHNA, CDR2 YSLEER. CDR3 DNA: TGCGCCAGCAGCCAAGACGGGGCCTCGCCCCAGCATTTT. Its protein is CASSQDGASPQHF.

This clonotype was seen a handful of times. This chain links TRBV9 with TRBJ2-1; 7 nucleotides match TRBD1. J was trimmed by 2 bases and V by 4 bases; bases with no gene match: 9. Germline-derived CDR1 and CDR2 are SGDLS and YYNGEE. This CDR3 region has 16 residues. This CDR3 is CASSKMRGQTYNEQFF. For the CDR3, the DNA is TGTGCCAGCAGCAAAATGAGGGGACAGACCTACAATGAGCAGTTCTTC.

The rearrangement joins TRBV18 to TRBJ2-1; weak D call: TRBD1 (6 bases). Trimming took 3 bases from V and 6 from J, leaving 18 bases between them. The CDR3 loop spans 16 amino acids. Looked up from germline, CDR1 is KGHSH and CDR2 is LQKENI. CDR3 nucleotides: TGTGCCAGCTCACCTAGTCTTGGGGGCCGGGGCAATGAGCAGTTCTTC. This encodes CASSPSLGGRGNEQFF.

This clonotype was seen a handful of times. The gene calls are TRBV28 and TRBJ2-7; D is possibly TRBD1 or TRBD2 (5 bases each). The CDR3 sequence is 13 residues long. Per the germline V gene, CDR1 is MDHEN and CDR2 is SYDVKM. The V gene lost 10 bases and the J gene lost 4 bases, with 17 bases spanning the gap. The CDR3 spells CATHRGQGYEQYF. CDR3 sequence (DNA): TGTGCCACCCATCGGGGTCAGGGTTACGAGCAGTACTTC.

Worth noting for this clonotype: An end of the junction does not agree with germline; a read error may underlie this. The rearrangement uses TRBV28 and TRBJ2-1; either TRBD1 or TRBD2 may supply D (5 bases each). Germline V CDR1 and CDR2: MDHEN, SYDVKM. The CDR3 extends over 16 amino acids. CDR3 in amino acids: CASSFLRDRTYKEQFF. The CDR3 bases are TGTGCCAGCAGTTTCCTCCGGGACCGAACGTACAAGGAGCAGTTCTTC.

At least ten counts were recorded for this clonotype. The V gene is TRBV12-3 or TRBV12-4, the J gene TRBJ1-2; D is unresolved. V was clipped by 3 bases and J by 2 bases, with 4 bases between them. The CDR3 has 12 amino acids. The CDR3 region has the DNA TGTGCCAGCAGTTTGGGGAACTATGGCTACACCTTC. It translates to CASSLGNYGYTF.

The V call is TRBV27, the J call TRBJ2-4, with TRBD1 matching over 11 bases. CDR1 and CDR2 (germline): MNHEY, SMNVEV (reference sequence). There are 15 residues in the CDR3. The V gene end was trimmed by 6 bases and the J gene end by 2 bases; junction bases not matched to a gene: 3. The CDR3 spells CASSRTGGSKNIQYF. Here the CDR3 DNA reads TGTGCCAGCAGCCGGACAGGGGGCTCCAAAAACATTCAGTACTTC.

This sequence joins TRBV7-2 and TRBJ1-2, with 12 bases identical to TRBD1. This CDR3 contains 15 residues. Losses at the gene ends were 1 base for V and 6 bases for J; bases not matched to a gene: 3. The germline gives CDR1 SGHTA, CDR2 FQGNSA. The CDR3 region is CASSLEGTGGDGYTF. Written as DNA, the CDR3 is TGTGCCAGCAGCTTAGAGGGGACAGGGGGCGATGGCTACACCTTC.

The chain is built from TRBV4-2 and TRBJ2-6, with D hard to call. The germline V gene encodes CDR1 LGHNA and CDR2 YNFKEQ. There are 16 residues in the CDR3. Trimming removed 0 bases at V and 4 bases at J, with 10 bases between. This chain's CDR3 is CASSQDWGIGANVLTF. The CDR3, as DNA: TGTGCCAGCAGCCAAGATTGGGGAATAGGGGCCAACGTCCTGACTTTC.

The rearrangement links TRBV27 to TRBJ1-5; weak D call: TRBD1 (6 bases). Germline CDR1 reads MNHEY; CDR2 reads SMNVEV (reference sequence). The CDR3 has 15 amino acids. Trimming cost V 6 bases and J 1 base, with 13 bases left between them. CDR3 in amino acids: CASRREGHSNQPQHF. The CDR3 bases are TGTGCCAGCAGACGGGAGGGACACAGCAATCAGCCCCAGCATTTT.